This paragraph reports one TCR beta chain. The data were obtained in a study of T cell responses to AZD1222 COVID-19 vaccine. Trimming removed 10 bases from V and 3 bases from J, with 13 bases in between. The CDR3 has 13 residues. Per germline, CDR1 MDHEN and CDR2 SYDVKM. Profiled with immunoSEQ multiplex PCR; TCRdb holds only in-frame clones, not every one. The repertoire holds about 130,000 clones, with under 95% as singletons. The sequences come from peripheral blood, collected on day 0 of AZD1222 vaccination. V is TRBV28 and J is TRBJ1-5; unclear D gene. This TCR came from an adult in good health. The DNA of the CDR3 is TGTGCCACCCGGGGTCTCTTCAATCAGCCCCAGCATTTT. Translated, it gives CATRGLFNQPQHF.